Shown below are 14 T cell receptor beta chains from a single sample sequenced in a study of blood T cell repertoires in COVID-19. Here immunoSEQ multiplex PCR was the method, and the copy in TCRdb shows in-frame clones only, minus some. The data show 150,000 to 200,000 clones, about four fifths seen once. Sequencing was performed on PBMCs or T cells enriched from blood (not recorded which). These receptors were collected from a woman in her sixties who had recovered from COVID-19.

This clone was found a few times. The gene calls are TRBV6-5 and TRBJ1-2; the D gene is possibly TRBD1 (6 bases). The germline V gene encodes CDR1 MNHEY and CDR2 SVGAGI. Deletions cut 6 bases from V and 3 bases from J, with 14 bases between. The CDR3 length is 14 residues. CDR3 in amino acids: CASSRTAGHYGYTF. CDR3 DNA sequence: TGTGCCAGCAGCCGGACAGCCGGGCACTATGGCTACACCTTC.

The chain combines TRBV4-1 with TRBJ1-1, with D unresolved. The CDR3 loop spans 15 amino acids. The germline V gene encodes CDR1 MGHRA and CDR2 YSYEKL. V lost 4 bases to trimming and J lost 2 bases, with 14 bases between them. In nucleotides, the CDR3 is TGCGCCAGCAGCCCTGTGTCAGGCTTTAACACTGAAGCTTTCTTT. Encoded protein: CASSPVSGFNTEAFF.

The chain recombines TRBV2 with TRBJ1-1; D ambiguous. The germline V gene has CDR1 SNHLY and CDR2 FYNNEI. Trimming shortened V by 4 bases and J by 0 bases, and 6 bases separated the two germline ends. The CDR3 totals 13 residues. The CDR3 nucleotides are TGTGCCAGCAGTGTTCGTTTGAACACTGAAGCTTTCTTT. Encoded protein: CASSVRLNTEAFF.

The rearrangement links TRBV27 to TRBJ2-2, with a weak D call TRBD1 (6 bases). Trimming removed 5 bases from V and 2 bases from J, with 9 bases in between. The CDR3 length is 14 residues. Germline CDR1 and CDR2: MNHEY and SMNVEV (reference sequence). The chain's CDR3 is CASSPGHNTGELFF. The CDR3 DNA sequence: TGTGCCAGCAGTCCGGGACATAACACCGGGGAGCTGTTTTTT.

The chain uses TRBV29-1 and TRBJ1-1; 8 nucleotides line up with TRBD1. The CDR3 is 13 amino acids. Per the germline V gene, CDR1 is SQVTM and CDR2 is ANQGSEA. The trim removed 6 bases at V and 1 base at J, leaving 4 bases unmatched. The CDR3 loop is CSVIRGPNTEAFF. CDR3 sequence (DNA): TGCAGCGTCATCAGGGGGCCGAACACTGAAGCTTTCTTT. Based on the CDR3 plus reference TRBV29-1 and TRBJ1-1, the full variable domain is SAVISQKPSRDICQRGTSLTIQCQVDSQVTMMFWYRQQPGQSLTLIATANQGSEATYESGFVIDKFPISRPNLTFSTLTVSNMSPEDSSIYLCSVIRGPNTEAFFGQGTRLTVV.

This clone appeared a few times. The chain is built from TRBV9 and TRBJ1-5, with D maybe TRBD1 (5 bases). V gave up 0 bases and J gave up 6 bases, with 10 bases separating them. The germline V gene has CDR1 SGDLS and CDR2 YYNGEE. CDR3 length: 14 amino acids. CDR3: CASSVEGVGQPQHF. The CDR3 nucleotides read TGTGCCAGCAGCGTAGAAGGGGTTGGTCAGCCCCAGCATTTT.

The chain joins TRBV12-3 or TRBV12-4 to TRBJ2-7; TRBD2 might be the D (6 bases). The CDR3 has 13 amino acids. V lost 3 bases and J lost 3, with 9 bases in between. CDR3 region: CASSLGGGYEQYF. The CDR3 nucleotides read TGTGCCAGCAGTTTGGGGGGAGGCTACGAGCAGTACTTC.

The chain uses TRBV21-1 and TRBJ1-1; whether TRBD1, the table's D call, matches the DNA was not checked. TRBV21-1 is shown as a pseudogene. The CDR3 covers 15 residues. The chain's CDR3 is CASSKAGQEITEAFF. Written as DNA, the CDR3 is TGTGCCAGCAGCAAAGCGGGACAGGAGATAACTGAAGCTTTCTTT.

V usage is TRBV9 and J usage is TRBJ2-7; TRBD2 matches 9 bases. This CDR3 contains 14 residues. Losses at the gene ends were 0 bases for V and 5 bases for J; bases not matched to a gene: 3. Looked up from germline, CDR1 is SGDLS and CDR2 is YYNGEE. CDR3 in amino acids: CASSVEGLADEQYF. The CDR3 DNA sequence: TGTGCCAGCAGCGTAGAGGGACTAGCTGACGAGCAGTACTTC.

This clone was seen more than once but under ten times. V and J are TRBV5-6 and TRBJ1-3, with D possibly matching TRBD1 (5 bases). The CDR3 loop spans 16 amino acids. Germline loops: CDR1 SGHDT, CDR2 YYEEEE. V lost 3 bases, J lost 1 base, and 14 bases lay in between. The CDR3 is CASSSSGLNSGNTIYF. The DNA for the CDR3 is TGTGCCAGCAGCTCGTCAGGGTTAAATTCTGGAAACACCATATATTTT.

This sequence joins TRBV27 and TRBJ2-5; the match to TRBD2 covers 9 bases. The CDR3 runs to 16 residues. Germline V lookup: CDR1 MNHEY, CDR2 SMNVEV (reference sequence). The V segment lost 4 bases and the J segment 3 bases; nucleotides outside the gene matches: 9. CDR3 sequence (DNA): TGTGCCAGCAGTTCAGGGCGGGGGGGCCGAAAAGAGACCCAGTACTTC. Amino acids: CASSSGRGGRKETQYF.

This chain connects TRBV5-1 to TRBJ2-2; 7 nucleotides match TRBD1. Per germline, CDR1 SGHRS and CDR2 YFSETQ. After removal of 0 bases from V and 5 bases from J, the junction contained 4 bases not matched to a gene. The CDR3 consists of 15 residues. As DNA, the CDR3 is TGCGCCAGCAGCTTGGAGGGCAGGGGGACCGGGGAGCTGTTTTTT. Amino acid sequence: CASSLEGRGTGELFF.

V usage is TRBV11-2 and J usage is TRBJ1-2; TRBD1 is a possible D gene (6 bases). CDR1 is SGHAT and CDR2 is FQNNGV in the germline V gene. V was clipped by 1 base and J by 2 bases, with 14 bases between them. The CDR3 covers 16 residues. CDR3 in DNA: TGTGCCAGCAGCTTAGGTTTAAGGGGGAGAAACTATGGCTACACCTTC. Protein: CASSLGLRGRNYGYTF.

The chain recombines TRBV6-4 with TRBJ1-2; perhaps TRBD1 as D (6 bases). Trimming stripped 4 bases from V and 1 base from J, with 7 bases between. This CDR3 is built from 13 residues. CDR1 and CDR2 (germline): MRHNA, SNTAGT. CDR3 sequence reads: CASSGTVNYGYTF. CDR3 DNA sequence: TGTGCCAGCAGTGGGACAGTTAACTATGGCTACACCTTC.